The next 31 T cell receptor beta chains were all read from a single sample in a study of beta chain features in type 1 diabetes. For these TCRs, the target antigens are not known. Study-wide results and limits: Within each of all four CD4+ subsets, Type 1 diabetes patients had TCRB CDR3s that were moderately but significantly shorter.

TCRB transcripts that were expressed got sequenced, as all of the isolated RNA had been reverse transcribed. Profiled with immunoSEQ multiplex PCR; TCRdb holds only in-frame clones, not every one. Here the sample spans 600,000 or so clones, about an eighth being singletons. Sequencing was performed on naive CD4+ T cells from blood. These receptor sequences come from a man aged 18 to 30 with type 1 diabetes.

The sample holds a few counts of this clone. This rearrangement joins TRBV2 to TRBJ2-7; TRBD1 or TRBD2 may be the D gene (6 bases each). This CDR3 comprises 15 residues. Germline V gene lookup returns CDR1 SNHLY and CDR2 FYNNEI. V lost 6 bases and J 3 bases, leaving 18 bases between the germline ends. CDR3 nucleotide sequence: TGTGCCAGCAGCATGACACGGGGGCCCAACTACGAGCAGTACTTC. It codes for CASSMTRGPNYEQYF.

There are a few counts of this clone. The gene calls are TRBV2 and TRBJ1-2; D is ambiguous. Trimming cost V 3 bases and J 3 bases, with 11 bases left between them. CDR3 length equals 14 residues. CDR1 SNHLY and CDR2 FYNNEI come from the germline V gene. For the CDR3, the DNA is TGTGCCAGCAGTGATAGGACGGGCTACTATGGCTACACCTTC. Protein product: CASSDRTGYYGYTF.

The chain joins TRBV6-5 to TRBJ2-1; 13 bases align to TRBD2. This CDR3 is 15 amino acids long. Trimming at V came to 2 bases and at J to 9 bases, leaving 4 bases not matched to a gene. Germline V lookup: CDR1 MNHEY, CDR2 SVGAGI. Written as DNA, the CDR3 is TGTGCCAGCAGTTACCCTACTAGCGGGAGGGGTGAGCAGTTCTTC. This sequence encodes CASSYPTSGRGEQFF.

This clone was recorded a few times. The chain employs TRBV7-3 and TRBJ2-3; 9 nucleotides line up with TRBD2. Germline V CDR1 and CDR2: SGHTA, FQGTGA. The V segment lost 4 bases and the J segment 1 base; nucleotides outside the gene matches: 3. This CDR3 contains 15 residues. The CDR3 is CASSSIAGGTDTQYF. DNA of the CDR3: TGTGCCAGCAGCTCAATAGCGGGGGGCACAGATACGCAGTATTTT.

This clone was recorded a few times. The chain carries TRBV10-3 and TRBJ1-2, with 10 bases identical to TRBD1. Unmatched junction bases numbered 10, after V lost 4 bases and J lost 5 bases. The CDR3 covers 16 residues. Germline V gene data show CDR1 as ENHRY and CDR2 as SYGVKD. The CDR3 DNA is TGTGCCATCAGTGCAGGCAACGCGGGACAGGGGTATGGCTACACCTTC. Translation: CAISAGNAGQGYGYTF.

The chain combines TRBV2 with TRBJ1-2; no clear D gene. The germline CDR1 and CDR2 sequences are SNHLY and FYNNEI. V was pared by 3 bases and J by 8 bases, with 13 bases between. The CDR3 length is 13 residues. In DNA, the CDR3 is TGTGCCAGCAGTGACGCGTTTATCTCGGGCTACACCTTC. Amino acid sequence: CASSDAFISGYTF.

To note about this clone: Additional DNA sequences in this sample encode the identical CDR3. The V gene is TRBV9, the J gene TRBJ2-7, with 9 bases lining up with TRBD2. The CDR3 contains 14 residues. V was pared by 0 bases and J by 2 bases, with 0 bases of the junction left unmatched. CDR1 is SGDLS, CDR2 YYNGEE, per germline. The CDR3 reads CASSVASGTYEQYF. DNA of the CDR3: TGTGCCAGCAGCGTAGCTAGCGGGACCTACGAGCAGTACTTC.

V is TRBV7-9 and J is TRBJ2-1, with D perhaps matching TRBD1 or TRBD2 (5 bases each). The germline CDR1 and CDR2 sequences are SEHNR and FQNEAQ (reference sequence). The length of the CDR3 is 14 residues. Trimming removed 11 bases at V and 6 bases at J, with 20 bases between. CDR3 loop: CASAGRPRGNEQFF. The CDR3 nucleotides read TGTGCCTCCGCCGGCCGCCCGAGGGGCAATGAGCAGTTCTTC.

This clone was observed a few times. This chain uses TRBV28 with TRBJ1-1; 7 nucleotides agree with TRBD1. This CDR3 has 11 amino acids. J was trimmed by 7 bases and V by 10 bases; bases with no gene match: 6. The germline V gene has CDR1 MDHEN and CDR2 SYDVKM. The CDR3 loop reads CATRDSLEAFF. CDR3 DNA: TGTGCCACCCGGGACAGTCTTGAAGCTTTCTTT.

This clone has just a few counts. The chain combines TRBV2 with TRBJ2-1, with 7 nucleotides matching TRBD1. This CDR3 has 14 amino acids. CDR1 is SNHLY, CDR2 FYNNEI, per germline. Losses at the gene ends were 7 bases for V and 3 bases for J; bases not matched to a gene: 6. The CDR3 is CASTLGQNYNEQFF. The DNA of the CDR3 is TGTGCCAGCACCCTGGGACAGAACTACAATGAGCAGTTCTTC. Full variable domain (outside the CDR3, taken from reference TRBV2 and TRBJ2-1): EPEVTQTPSHQVTQMGQEVILRCVPISNHLYFYWYRQILGQKVEFLVSFYNNEISEKSEIFDDQFSVERPDGSNFTLKIRSTKLEDSAMYFCASTLGQNYNEQFFGPGTRLTVL.

V and J are TRBV6-5 and TRBJ2-3, with D possibly TRBD2 on 5 matching bases. The CDR3 loop spans 15 amino acids. Per germline, CDR1 MNHEY and CDR2 SVGAGI. The V and J ends lost 3 bases and 0 bases respectively, with 10 bases between them. CDR3 in DNA: TGTGCCAGCAGTTATAATAGAGGGAGCACAGATACGCAGTATTTT. It codes for CASSYNRGSTDTQYF.

The V gene is TRBV4-3, the J gene TRBJ2-2, with TRBD1 as a possible D gene (6 bases). Germline V CDR1 and CDR2: LGHNA, YSLEER. The CDR3 has 15 amino acids. The V gene lost 4 bases and the J gene lost 3 bases, with 12 bases spanning the gap. CDR3 sequence reads: CASSRGQMYTGELFF. The DNA for the CDR3 is TGCGCCAGCAGCCGCGGACAGATGTACACCGGGGAGCTGTTTTTT.

This chain links TRBV30 with TRBJ2-4; 7 bases are shared with TRBD1. The CDR3 length is 13 residues. Germline loops: CDR1 GTSNPN, CDR2 SVGIG (reference sequence). V gave up 7 bases and J gave up 7 bases; unmatched junction bases: 10. CDR3 DNA: TGTGCCTTTAAACGACAGGGAACGAACATTCAGTACTTC. Translated, it gives CAFKRQGTNIQYF. The entire variable domain, with the rest obtained from reference TRBV30 and TRBJ2-4, is as follows: SQTIHQWPATLVQPVGSPLSLECTVEGTSNPNLYWYRQAAGRGLQLLFYSVGIGQISSEVPQNLSASRPQDRQFILSSKKLLLSDSGFYLCAFKRQGTNIQYFGAGTRLSVL.

The rearrangement uses TRBV9 and TRBJ2-7, with a possible D match to TRBD1 (6 bases). Trimming took 1 base from V and 7 from J, leaving 21 bases between them. In germline, CDR1 is SGDLS, CDR2 YYNGEE. CDR3 length: 16 amino acids. DNA of the CDR3: TGTGCCAGCAGCGTACTAGACAGGAGGACCCGTGGGGAGCAGTACTTC. This translates into CASSVLDRRTRGEQYF.

This chain joins TRBV5-6 and TRBJ2-3; no clear D gene. The CDR3 runs to 14 residues. V was pared by 5 bases and J by 4 bases, with 14 bases between. Germline values: CDR1 SGHDT, CDR2 YYEEEE. CDR3 loop: CASSRGWIADTQYF. The CDR3 DNA reads TGTGCCAGCAGTCGCGGTTGGATCGCAGATACGCAGTATTTT.

The chain couples TRBV20-1 to TRBJ2-3; no definite D call. Germline lookup yields CDR1 DFQATT and CDR2 SNEGSKA (reference sequence). The CDR3 consists of 11 residues. V was pared by 6 bases and J by 7 bases, with 11 bases between. This CDR3 is CSAPLVNTQYF. DNA for the CDR3: TGCAGTGCCCCCCTTGTCAATACGCAGTATTTT.

The chain uses TRBV29-1 and TRBJ1-2; D is perhaps TRBD1 (5 bases). This CDR3 comprises 13 residues. Looked up from germline, CDR1 is SQVTM and CDR2 is ANQGSEA. The V end was cut by 3 bases, the J end by 2 bases, with 10 bases between. CDR3: CSVDKGTNYGYTF. CDR3 in DNA: TGCAGCGTTGACAAGGGGACCAACTATGGCTACACCTTC.

The chain joins TRBV30 to TRBJ2-7; the D gene could be TRBD1 or TRBD2 (5 bases each). Germline CDR1 reads GTSNPN; CDR2 reads SVGIG (reference sequence). V lost 2 bases to trimming and J lost 3 bases, with 17 bases between them. The length of the CDR3 is 15 residues. The CDR3, as DNA: TGTGCCTGGAGTACCCCGGGACGCTTTTTCTACGAGCAGTACTTC. It codes for CAWSTPGRFFYEQYF.

V and J are TRBV4-2 and TRBJ2-7; tentative D call: TRBD1 (6 bases). Per the germline V gene, CDR1 is LGHNA and CDR2 is YNFKEQ. CDR3 length: 15 amino acids. V was shortened by 0 bases and J by 2 bases, with 11 bases between the two germline ends. This chain's CDR3 is CASSQEIDRTYEQYF. The CDR3 nucleotides are TGTGCCAGCAGCCAAGAAATCGACAGGACCTACGAGCAGTACTTC.

This clone has just a few counts. The chain joins TRBV4-2 to TRBJ1-3; D unresolved. The CDR3 has 14 residues. V lost 3 bases to trimming and J lost 0 bases, with 6 bases between them. Per the germline V gene, CDR1 is LGHNA and CDR2 is YNFKEQ. The chain's CDR3 is CASSQTDSGNTIYF. For the CDR3, the DNA is TGTGCCAGCAGCCAGACGGACTCTGGAAACACCATATATTTT.

The chain recombines TRBV28 with TRBJ2-5; D gene unclear. Germline CDR1 and CDR2: MDHEN and SYDVKM. The V and J ends lost 2 bases and 0 bases respectively, with 4 bases between them. This CDR3 has 13 residues. As DNA, the CDR3 is TGTGCCAGCAGTTTAGGGTACCAAGAGACCCAGTACTTC. Its protein product is CASSLGYQETQYF.

This clone has a handful of counts. For the CDR3, the DNA is TGTGCCTGGAGTGAGGGGGTTGGCTACACCTTC. This gives the protein CAWSEGVGYTF. The V call is TRBV30, the J call TRBJ1-2; tentative D call: TRBD1 (6 bases). CDR1 is GTSNPN, CDR2 SVGIG, per germline (reference sequence). The ends were cut back, 1 base at V and 7 bases at J, with 7 bases in the middle. There are 11 residues in the CDR3.

The V and J genes are TRBV7-2 and TRBJ2-1, with 7 bases lining up with TRBD1. The CDR3 consists of 15 residues. Unmatched junction bases numbered 11, after V lost 6 bases and J lost 6 bases. Per the germline V gene, CDR1 is SGHTA and CDR2 is FQGNSA. CDR3 bases: TGTGCCAGCAGATTTCCGGGACAGACCTTCAATGAGCAGTTCTTC. The encoded protein is CASRFPGQTFNEQFF.

In its sample, this clone was seen a few times. V usage is TRBV6-4 and J usage is TRBJ2-7, with TRBD1 as a possible D gene (5 bases). This CDR3 is 14 amino acids long. V lost 7 bases and J lost 5, with 18 bases in between. Germline-derived CDR1 and CDR2 are MRHNA and SNTAGT. The CDR3 DNA is TGTGCCAGCAACCTTTTCCTTCAGGGTCACGAGCAGTACTTC. It is translated as CASNLFLQGHEQYF.

This chain links TRBV4-1 with TRBJ1-4; a possible D gene is TRBD1 (5 bases). The CDR3 is 15 amino acids. Germline CDR1 and CDR2: MGHRA and YSYEKL. Trimming took off 4 bases at V and 4 bases at J, with 13 bases between the two ends. CDR3 region: CASSRLGRNNEKLFF. In nucleotides, the CDR3 is TGCGCCAGCAGCCGATTGGGACGGAATAATGAAAAACTGTTTTTT.

This chain connects TRBV29-1 to TRBJ2-3, with TRBD1 identical over 10 bases. The J segment lost 2 bases and the V segment lost 6 bases, leaving 14 bases of the junction unmatched. CDR3 length: 17 amino acids. Germline V gene data show CDR1 as SQVTM and CDR2 as ANQGSEA. This CDR3 is CSVEGGTGAFLTDTQYF. CDR3 DNA: TGCAGCGTCGAGGGGGGGACAGGGGCCTTCCTCACAGATACGCAGTATTTT.

The genes are TRBV28 and TRBJ2-7; 12 nucleotides line up with TRBD2. The CDR3 is 16 amino acids. Unmatched junction bases numbered 0, after V lost 0 bases and J lost 0 bases. Germline V gives CDR1 MDHEN, CDR2 SYDVKM. The CDR3 region has the DNA TGTGCCAGCAGTTTATGGACTAGCGGGGGCTCCTACGAGCAGTACTTC. Residues: CASSLWTSGGSYEQYF.

The chain employs TRBV28 and TRBJ2-7; 7 nucleotides line up with TRBD2. Looked up from germline, CDR1 is MDHEN and CDR2 is SYDVKM. V dropped 5 bases and J dropped 2; count of bases not matched to a gene: 12. The CDR3 consists of 16 residues. CDR3 in DNA: TGTGCCAGCAGTCAACCCCCAGGGAGGGGAACCTACGAGCAGTACTTC. Its protein product is CASSQPPGRGTYEQYF.

The chain recombines TRBV18 with TRBJ2-7; 7 nucleotides align to TRBD1. Germline CDR1 and CDR2: KGHSH and LQKENI. The ends lost 4 bases at V and 0 bases at J; junction bases unmatched: 9. CDR3 length equals 16 residues. Here the CDR3 reads CASSRPGQTSSYEQYF. The CDR3 bases are TGTGCCAGCTCACGTCCGGGACAGACGAGCTCCTACGAGCAGTACTTC.

This clone was seen a few times. The V call is TRBV4-1, the J call TRBJ2-7, with 7 bases matching TRBD1. The CDR3 extends over 14 amino acids. The germline V gene encodes CDR1 MGHRA and CDR2 YSYEKL. The V gene end was trimmed by 3 bases and the J gene end by 9 bases; junction bases not matched to a gene: 11. This CDR3 reads CASSHTDRDSGQYF. In nucleotides, the CDR3 is TGCGCCAGCAGCCACACAGATAGGGACAGCGGGCAGTACTTC.

There are a few counts of this clone. Here the CDR3 reads CASSLGPEEAFF. The CDR3 DNA reads TGTGCCAGCAGCTTAGGGCCCGAGGAAGCTTTCTTT. The V and J genes are TRBV7-9 and TRBJ1-1; D uncertain. V was clipped by 1 base and J by 8 bases, with 8 bases between them. The CDR3 contains 12 residues. Germline loops: CDR1 SEHNR, CDR2 FQNEAQ (reference sequence). Full variable domain (remainder filled in from reference TRBV7-9 and TRBJ1-1): DTGVSQNPRHKITKRGQNVTFRCDPISEHNRLYWYRQTLGQGPEFLTYFQNEAQLEKSRLLSDRFSAERPKGSFSTLEIQRTEQGDSAMYLCASSLGPEEAFFGQGTRLTVV.